These 5 T cell receptor beta chains were all obtained from the same sample, sequenced in a study of blood T cell repertoires in COVID-19. Some clones are missing from TCRdb's copy, which holds only in-frame ones; the method was immunoSEQ multiplex PCR. The sample holds around 99,000 clones, 80% seen once. Material for sequencing was peripheral blood. These receptors came from a man between 70 and 80 years old with acute or convalescent COVID-19.

The chain has TRBV18 and TRBJ2-7; no clear D gene. Trimming took off 3 bases at V and 0 bases at J, with 6 bases between the two ends. Germline loops: CDR1 KGHSH, CDR2 LQKENI. The CDR3 is 13 residues long. DNA of the CDR3: TGTGCCAGCTCACCTATTAGCTCCTACGAGCAGTACTTC. This gives the protein CASSPISSYEQYF.

Within the sample, this clone is medium-sized. This rearrangement joins TRBV27 to TRBJ2-4; 7 bases match TRBD1. Trimming removed 5 bases from V and 3 bases from J; junction bases left unmatched: 16. Germline CDR1 and CDR2: MNHEY and SMNVEV (reference sequence). This CDR3 is built from 18 residues. In DNA form, the CDR3 reads TGTGCCAGCAGTCCTACGACAGGGCCGGCCTCTGGCAAAAACATTCAGTACTTC. As protein: CASSPTTGPASGKNIQYF.

The V gene is TRBV19, the J gene TRBJ1-6; tentatively, D is TRBD1 (5 bases). The germline V and J ends were trimmed by 7 bases and 7 bases, with 11 bases remaining between them. The CDR3 sequence is 13 residues long. Germline values: CDR1 LNHDA, CDR2 SQIVND (reference sequence). CDR3 in DNA: TGTGCCAGTAAGTCCGGGGGAAATTCACCCCTCCACTTT. Protein product: CASKSGGNSPLHF.

The chain combines TRBV7-2 with TRBJ2-7; 13 nucleotides match TRBD2. The CDR3 loop spans 14 amino acids. Germline CDR1 is SGHTA and CDR2 is FQGNSA. V gave up 5 bases and J gave up 5 bases; unmatched junction bases: 3. Here the CDR3 reads CASSRTSGGHEQYF. Here the CDR3 DNA reads TGTGCCAGCAGCCGGACTAGCGGGGGCCACGAGCAGTACTTC.

The chain employs TRBV6-5 and TRBJ1-3, with 7 nucleotides matching TRBD1. The V gene end was trimmed by 1 base and the J gene end by 9 bases; junction bases not matched to a gene: 12. Germline-derived CDR1 and CDR2 are MNHEY and SVGAGI. This CDR3 region has 16 residues. The CDR3 region has the DNA TGTGCCAGCAGTTACTTCCCGACAGGGTTCGGAGGCACCATATATTTT. Its translation: CASSYFPTGFGGTIYF.